This T cell receptor (beta chain) was found in a study of blood T cell repertoires in COVID-19. Profiling relied on immunoSEQ multiplex PCR, and the TCRdb table lists in-frame clones only, not all of them. This table has a few hundred thousand clones, roughly 90% appearing once. This CDR3 has 17 residues. V shed 1 base, J shed 6 bases, and the junction held 11 bases outside the gene matches. From germline, CDR1 is MDHEN and CDR2 SYDVKM. V usage is TRBV28 and J usage is TRBJ2-1, with TRBD1 identical over 8 bases. Sequenced material: PBMCs or T cells enriched from blood (not recorded which). The TCR sequence derives from a woman aged 25 to 39 who had recovered from COVID-19. CDR3 bases: TGTGCCAGCAGTTTATTCACAGGCACAGGGGGACGCAATGAGCAGTTCTTC. Translated, it gives CASSLFTGTGGRNEQFF.